Listed here is a single TCR beta chain. Here immunoSEQ multiplex PCR was the method, and the copy in TCRdb shows in-frame clones only, minus some. Of roughly 110,000 clones listed, more than 85% were seen once; the top ten hold about a fifth. This specimen comes from a study of blood T cell repertoires in COVID-19. The CDR3 is made up of 11 amino acids. With 6 bases removed from V and 7 bases from J, the gap between germline ends came to 10 bases. Germline V gene lookup returns CDR1 GTSNPN and CDR2 SVGIG (reference sequence). The TCR sequence derives from a human donor with acute or convalescent COVID-19. The donor label of this sample is uncertain. V is TRBV30 and J is TRBJ1-3, with a tentative D call TRBD1 (5 bases). Input material: peripheral blood. CDR3 nucleotide sequence: TGTGCCTGTGCCCCAGGGAACACCATATATTTT. Translated: CACAPGNTIYF.